This passage covers 32 T cell receptor beta chains from one sample sequenced in a study of blood T cell repertoires in COVID-19 (dated by TCRdb to between 2020 and 2021). Libraries came from the immunoSEQ multiplex PCR assay. TCRdb's version of the immuneACCESS table is confined to in-frame rearrangements and falls short of the full clone set. An unresolved V gene accounts for under half of the shortfall where checked; the remainder is of unknown origin. Recorded for this sample are 210,000 or so clones; almost 90% of them occurred a single time. The top ten constitute roughly 0.6% of the sample. The sample taken for sequencing was peripheral blood. These receptors came from a man aged 50-59 years with acute or convalescent COVID-19.

The chain couples TRBV3-1 (or the pseudogene TRBV3-2) to TRBJ1-3, with D unclear. Germline-derived CDR1 and CDR2 are LGHDT and YNNKEL (reference sequence). The CDR3 contains 15 residues. V gave up 0 bases and J gave up 1 base, with 7 bases separating them. Here the CDR3 DNA reads TGTGCCAGCAGCCAAGACGGCGGGTCTGGAAACACCATATATTTT. It specifies CASSQDGGSGNTIYF.

The chain recombines TRBV28 with TRBJ2-2, with D maybe TRBD2 (5 bases). The CDR3 runs 21 residues. Germline lookup yields CDR1 MDHEN and CDR2 SYDVKM. Trimming left V 5 bases short and J 2 bases short, with 30 bases between. The CDR3 loop is CASSLTPTGSNKNSNTGELFF. In DNA form, the CDR3 reads TGTGCCAGCAGTCTAACCCCTACGGGGTCTAATAAAAATAGTAACACCGGGGAGCTGTTTTTT.

Only a few counts were recorded for this clone. The chain combines TRBV13 with TRBJ1-3, with D maybe TRBD1 (5 bases). The germline V and J ends were trimmed by 3 bases and 0 bases, with 9 bases remaining between them. The germline gives CDR1 PRHDT, CDR2 FYEKMQ (reference sequence). The CDR3 contains 15 residues. The CDR3 region is CASSLGGNSGNTIYF. In DNA form, the CDR3 reads TGTGCCAGCAGCTTGGGGGGGAACTCTGGAAACACCATATATTTT. Full variable domain (missing parts from reference TRBV13 and TRBJ1-3): AAGVIQSPRHLIKEKRETATLKCYPIPRHDTVYWYQQGPGQDPQFLISFYEKMQSDKGSIPDRFSAQQFSDYHSELNMSSLELGDSALYFCASSLGGNSGNTIYFGEGSWLTVV.

The chain links TRBV3-1 (or the pseudogene TRBV3-2) to TRBJ1-5, with 8 bases matching TRBD1. This CDR3 is built from 14 residues. V was pared by 6 bases and J by 2 bases, with 3 bases of the junction left unmatched. Germline CDR1 reads LGHDT; CDR2 reads YNNKEL (reference sequence). The CDR3 DNA sequence: TGTGCCAGCAGTAAGGACAGGGGCAATCAGCCCCAGCATTTT. It encodes CASSKDRGNQPQHF.

The chain employs TRBV27 and TRBJ1-4; 7 positions match TRBD1. J gave up 5 bases and V 6 bases, and 6 bases lay outside the gene matches. The CDR3 loop spans 14 amino acids. Germline V gives CDR1 MNHEY, CDR2 SMNVEV (reference sequence). The CDR3 DNA reads as TGTGCCAGCAGACGTCCGGGACAGAATGAAAAACTGTTTTTT. This gives the protein CASRRPGQNEKLFF.

There are a few counts of this clone. The chain recombines TRBV3-1 (or the pseudogene TRBV3-2) with TRBJ2-1, with D maybe TRBD2 (7 bases). The CDR3 is made up of 16 amino acids. V lost 4 bases, J lost 2 bases, and 15 bases lay in between. CDR1 and CDR2 (germline): LGHDT, YNNKEL (reference sequence). The CDR3 coding sequence is TGTGCCAGCAGCCGGGGGGCTAGCGGTACCTACAATGAGCAGTTCTTC. This encodes CASSRGASGTYNEQFF.

The genes are TRBV21-1 and TRBJ1-1. TRBV21-1 is given as a pseudogene. This CDR3 has 13 residues. CDR3 nucleotides: TGTGCCAGCAGCAAGGGGGGGGAAGTTGAAGCTTTCTTT. Translated: CASSKGGEVEAFF.

V gene TRBV7-2 combines with J gene TRBJ2-5; a possible D gene is TRBD1 (6 bases). The germline gives CDR1 SGHTA, CDR2 FQGNSA. Deletions cut 5 bases from V and 1 base from J, with 8 bases between. The CDR3 covers 13 residues. The chain's CDR3 is CASSRDIQETQYF. The CDR3 region has the DNA TGTGCCAGCAGCCGGGACATCCAAGAGACCCAGTACTTC.

The chain has TRBV6-5 and TRBJ1-1; 8 nucleotides agree with TRBD1. Unmatched junction bases numbered 5, after V lost 4 bases and J lost 4 bases. The CDR3 is 14 residues long. Germline CDR1 MNHEY, CDR2 SVGAGI. Written as DNA, the CDR3 is TGTGCCAGCAGTTTCAGGGGGCTAGGCACTGAAGCTTTCTTT. This gives the protein CASSFRGLGTEAFF.

The CDR3 sequence: CASSFVQGAITEAFF. CDR3 nucleotides: TGTGCCAGCAGTTTCGTCCAGGGGGCGATCACTGAAGCTTTCTTT. V gene TRBV27 combines with J gene TRBJ1-1; the match to TRBD1 covers 8 bases. In germline, CDR1 is MNHEY, CDR2 SMNVEV (reference sequence). With V trimmed by 3 bases and J by 4 bases, 7 bases remained unmatched. There are 15 residues in the CDR3.

The chain uses TRBV10-2 and TRBJ2-4; 8 bases are shared with TRBD1. CDR1 and CDR2 from the germline V gene are WSHSY and SAAADI. The CDR3 runs 16 residues. J lost 0 bases, V lost 6 bases, and 7 bases had no gene match. CDR3 protein: CASSPQGELAKNIQYF. In nucleotides, the CDR3 is TGCGCCAGCAGCCCACAGGGGGAATTAGCCAAAAACATTCAGTACTTC.

Points on this clone: Within the sample, other DNA sequences also encode this same CDR3. This chain's CDR3 is CASSLGGGQETQYF. The CDR3 nucleotides read TGTGCCAGCAGCTTAGGGGGGGGTCAAGAGACCCAGTACTTC. The chain carries TRBV7-2 and TRBJ2-5; TRBD2 agrees at 7 bases. Losses at the gene ends were 1 base for V and 2 bases for J; bases not matched to a gene: 1. The length of the CDR3 is 14 residues. Germline V lookup: CDR1 SGHTA, CDR2 FQGNSA.

The CDR3 sequence: CASSQDGDRKYSPLHF. CDR3 nucleotides: TGCGCCAGCAGCCAAGATGGGGACAGGAAGTATTCACCCCTCCACTTT. The chain couples TRBV4-3 to TRBJ1-6; 8 bases line up with TRBD1. Germline values: CDR1 LGHNA, CDR2 YSLEER. The V and J ends lost 0 bases and 8 bases, in that order; junction bases with no gene match: 6. CDR3 length equals 16 residues.

The CDR3 spells CASSLALTETPLHF. CDR3 sequence (DNA): TGTGCCAGCAGCTTGGCCCTGACGGAGACACCCCTCCACTTT. The chain recombines TRBV7-2 with TRBJ1-6, with D unclear. The CDR3 spans 14 residues. Trimming left V 3 bases short and J 11 bases short, with 14 bases between. CDR1 SGHTA and CDR2 FQGNSA come from the germline V gene.

This clone has just one count. The V and J genes are TRBV15 and TRBJ1-6; TRBD1 matches at 11 bases. CDR3 length equals 17 residues. Germline V gene lookup returns CDR1 LNHNV and CDR2 YYDKDF (reference sequence). The junction had 10 bases not matched to a gene; V was cut back by 5 bases and J by 7 bases. The chain's CDR3 is CATSLPMGDRGNSPLHF. The CDR3 bases are TGTGCCACCAGCCTCCCGATGGGGGACAGGGGGAATTCACCCCTCCACTTT.

The gene calls are TRBV28 and TRBJ1-6; TRBD1 matches 8 bases. This CDR3 is 16 amino acids long. J lost 6 bases, V lost 4 bases, and 8 bases had no gene match. From germline, CDR1 is MDHEN and CDR2 SYDVKM. The CDR3 bases are TGTGCCAGCAGTTCGGACAGGGTGTTGGGTAATTCACCCCTCCACTTT. Residues: CASSSDRVLGNSPLHF.

The V and J genes are TRBV7-3 and TRBJ2-3; possible D gene TRBD2, 6 bases. This CDR3 contains 15 residues. Per germline, CDR1 SGHTA and CDR2 FQGTGA. Trimming left V 5 bases short and J 3 bases short, with 15 bases between. The CDR3 here is CASSIRGGPTDTQYF. The DNA of the CDR3 is TGTGCCAGCAGCATAAGAGGAGGGCCGACAGATACGCAGTATTTT.

The chain employs TRBV6-6 and TRBJ1-3; 9 nucleotides agree with TRBD1. CDR1 is MNHNY, CDR2 SVGAGI, per germline (reference sequence). There are 12 residues in the CDR3. J lost 8 bases, V lost 6 bases, and 2 bases had no gene match. This CDR3 is CASRDRGHTIYF. As DNA, the CDR3 is TGTGCCAGCAGGGACAGGGGTCACACCATATATTTT.

The chain joins TRBV3-1 (or the pseudogene TRBV3-2) to TRBJ2-7, with 9 positions matching TRBD1. With 6 bases clipped from V and 3 bases from J, the junction kept 9 bases outside the gene matches. CDR3 length equals 15 residues. CDR1 LGHDT and CDR2 YNNKEL come from the germline V gene (reference sequence). As DNA, the CDR3 is TGTGCCAGCAGTAGACCGACAGGGGGGGTCTACGAGCAGTACTTC. The encoded protein is CASSRPTGGVYEQYF.

The chain links TRBV19 to TRBJ2-5; D is perhaps TRBD2 (5 bases). Looked up from germline, CDR1 is LNHDA and CDR2 is SQIVND (reference sequence). The V end was cut by 3 bases, the J end by 4 bases, with 18 bases between. This CDR3 region has 16 residues. The CDR3 here is CASSIHLAGGGETQYF. For the CDR3, the DNA is TGTGCCAGTAGTATTCATCTAGCAGGCGGAGGAGAGACCCAGTACTTC.

This chain links TRBV5-1 with TRBJ2-7, with a tentative D call TRBD1 (6 bases). Between the trimmed V and J ends, which lost 4 bases and 2 bases, there was a span of 13 bases. Germline V gene data show CDR1 as SGHRS and CDR2 as YFSETQ. The CDR3 runs 14 residues. The CDR3: CASSKQTGTYEQYF. CDR3 DNA: TGCGCCAGCAGCAAGCAGACAGGAACCTACGAGCAGTACTTC.

In this sample, this clone turned up a few times. The chain employs TRBV18 and TRBJ2-7; D possibly corresponds to TRBD1 (6 bases). V lost 4 bases, J lost 4 bases, and 11 bases lay in between. In germline, CDR1 is KGHSH, CDR2 LQKENI. The CDR3 spans 13 residues. The CDR3, as DNA: TGTGCCAGCTCACGAAAACAGGGTTACGAGCAGTACTTC. It encodes CASSRKQGYEQYF.

CDR3 coding DNA: TGTGCCAGCAGCTCTCGTCATGAGGGAAAGTACTTC. Its translation is CASSSRHEGKYF. The chain links TRBV7-2 to TRBJ2-5, with a possible D match to TRBD2 (5 bases). There are 12 residues in the CDR3. The germline gives CDR1 SGHTA, CDR2 FQGNSA. V lost 4 bases, J lost 12 bases, and 15 bases lay in between. Drawing the rest from reference TRBV7-2 and TRBJ2-5, the complete variable domain is GAGVSQSPSNKVTEKGKDVELRCDPISGHTALYWYRQSLGQGLEFLIYFQGNSAPDKSGLPSDRFSAERTGGSVSTLTIQRTQQEDSAVYLCASSSRHEGKYFGPGTRLLVL.

The chain's CDR3 is CASSALDRFKTQYF. The DNA of the CDR3 is TGTGCCAGCAGCGCGCTGGACAGGTTTAAGACCCAGTACTTC. This chain links TRBV9 with TRBJ2-5; 7 positions agree with TRBD1. Germline V gene lookup returns CDR1 SGDLS and CDR2 YYNGEE. The CDR3 covers 14 residues. J gave up 6 bases and V 3 bases, and 8 bases lay outside the gene matches.

The V call is TRBV21-1, the J call TRBJ2-1; TRBD2 is the table's D call and was not checked against the DNA. TRBV21-1 is shown as a pseudogene. This CDR3 is built from 15 residues. CDR3 bases: TGTGCCAGCAGGGTTTGGGACTCTAAGAACAATGAGCAGTTCTTC. Protein product: CASRVWDSKNNEQFF.

The chain has TRBV10-3 and TRBJ2-2; 7 nucleotides line up with TRBD2. The V gene end was trimmed by 10 bases and the J gene end by 5 bases; junction bases not matched to a gene: 16. The CDR3 has 16 residues. The germline gives CDR1 ENHRY, CDR2 SYGVKD. The CDR3 sequence: CASEDSLAVQTGELFF. The CDR3 nucleotides read TGTGCCAGCGAGGATTCTCTAGCGGTCCAGACCGGGGAGCTGTTTTTT.

The rearrangement uses TRBV28 and TRBJ1-2; D uncertain. CDR3 size: 12 residues. Trimming took off 1 base at V and 8 bases at J, with 8 bases between the two ends. Germline CDR1 is MDHEN and CDR2 is SYDVKM. Here the CDR3 DNA reads TGTGCCAGCAGTTTATTGGTGGGCGGCTACACCTTC. This gives the protein CASSLLVGGYTF.

This chain uses TRBV5-1 with TRBJ2-1; D is ambiguous. The CDR3 covers 13 residues. Per germline, CDR1 SGHRS and CDR2 YFSETQ. V was shortened by 1 base and J by 8 bases, with 10 bases between the two germline ends. CDR3 sequence: CASSLYVEDEQFF. As DNA, the CDR3 is TGCGCCAGCAGCTTGTATGTAGAGGATGAGCAGTTCTTC.

The chain carries TRBV3-1 (or the pseudogene TRBV3-2) and TRBJ1-1; unclear D gene. The germline V gene encodes CDR1 LGHDT and CDR2 YNNKEL (reference sequence). Trimming took off 1 base at V and 9 bases at J, with 12 bases between the two ends. This CDR3 comprises 13 residues. The chain's CDR3 is CASSQGQLVQAFF. The CDR3 DNA is TGTGCCAGCAGCCAAGGACAATTGGTGCAAGCTTTCTTT.

CDR3 amino acids: CSVVAGGYNEQFF. CDR3 DNA sequence: TGCAGCGTTGTAGCGGGAGGGTACAATGAGCAGTTCTTC. The gene calls are TRBV29-1 and TRBJ2-1; 11 bases are shared with TRBD2. The CDR3 consists of 13 residues. Germline assignment: CDR1 SQVTM and CDR2 ANQGSEA. Trimming took 4 bases from V and 4 from J; bases not matched to a gene: 0.

CDR3 DNA sequence: TGTGCCAGTAGTAGCCGGGTTCACGACACCGGGGAGCTGTTTTTT. The encoded protein is CASSSRVHDTGELFF. The gene calls are TRBV19 and TRBJ2-2; no firm D call. The CDR3 spans 15 residues. The germline gives CDR1 LNHDA, CDR2 SQIVND (reference sequence). Trimming shortened V by 4 bases and J by 3 bases, and 12 bases separated the two germline ends.

The chain joins TRBV12-5 to TRBJ2-1; maybe TRBD1 (5 bases). V was pared by 7 bases and J by 3 bases, with 22 bases between. CDR1 is LGHNT, CDR2 FRNRAP, per germline. The CDR3 totals 17 residues. CDR3 sequence: CASASEVGQAIYNEQFF. The DNA for the CDR3 is TGTGCTAGTGCCTCAGAGGTGGGGCAGGCGATCTACAATGAGCAGTTCTTC.